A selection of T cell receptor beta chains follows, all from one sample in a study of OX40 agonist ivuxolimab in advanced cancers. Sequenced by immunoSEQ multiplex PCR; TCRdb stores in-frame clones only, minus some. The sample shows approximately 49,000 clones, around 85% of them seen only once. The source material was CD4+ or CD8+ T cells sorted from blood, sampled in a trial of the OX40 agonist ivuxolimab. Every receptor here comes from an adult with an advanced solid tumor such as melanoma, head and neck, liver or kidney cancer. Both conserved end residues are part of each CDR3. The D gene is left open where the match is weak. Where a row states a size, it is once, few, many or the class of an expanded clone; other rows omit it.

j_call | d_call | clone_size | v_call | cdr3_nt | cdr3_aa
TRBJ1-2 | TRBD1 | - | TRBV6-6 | TGTGCCAGCAGTTTTGGGACAGAGCTTTATGGCTACACCTTC | CASSFGTELYGYTF
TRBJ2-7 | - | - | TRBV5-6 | TGTGCCAGCAGTCGTAACAGGGACGAGCAGTACTTC | CASSRNRDEQYF
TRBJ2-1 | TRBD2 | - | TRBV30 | TGTGCCTGGAGGAAAAGACTAGCGCATCAGTTCTTC | CAWRKRLAHQFF
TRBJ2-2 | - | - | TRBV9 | TGTGCCAGCAGCTACGACAGCCTCGCGAACACCGGGGAGCTGTTTTTT | CASSYDSLANTGELFF
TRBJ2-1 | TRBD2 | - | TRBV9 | TGTGCCAGCAGCGTAGGGCGGACTAGCGGGAACAATGAGCAGTTCTTC | CASSVGRTSGNNEQFF
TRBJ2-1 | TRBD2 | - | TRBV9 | TGTGCCAGCAGCATTACTAGCGGAACGTACAATGAGCAGTTCTTC | CASSITSGTYNEQFF
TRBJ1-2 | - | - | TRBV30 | TGTGCCTGGAGTGTAGATGGGAGGGGTCTAAACTATGGCTACACCTTC | CAWSVDGRGLNYGYTF
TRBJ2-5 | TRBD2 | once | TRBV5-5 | TGTGCCAGCAGCTTGCCCGGGACTAGTATAGGGACCCAGTACTTC | CASSLPGTSIGTQYF
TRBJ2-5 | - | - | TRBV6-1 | TGTGCCAGCAGTGCCCAGGGTGAGACCCAGTACTTC | CASSAQGETQYF
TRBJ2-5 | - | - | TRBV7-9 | TGTGCCAGCAGCCCCCCCTTCAGGAAGGGACGAGAGACCCAGTACTTC | CASSPPFRKGRETQYF
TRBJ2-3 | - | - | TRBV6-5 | TGTGCCAGCAGCCTAGGGGGGATGGCAGATACGCAGTATTTT | CASSLGGMADTQYF
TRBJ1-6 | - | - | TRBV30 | TGTGCCTGGAGTGGGACAGCCTATAATTCACCCCTCCACTTT | CAWSGTAYNSPLHF
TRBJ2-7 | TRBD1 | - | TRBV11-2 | TGTGCCAGCAGCTTGGGGGCCCTCAGGGGGCGCGGTCCCTACGAGCAGTACTTC | CASSLGALRGRGPYEQYF
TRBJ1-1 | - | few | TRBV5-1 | TGCGCCAGCAGGGAGGGACGAAGTACTGAAGCTTTCTTT | CASREGRSTEAFF
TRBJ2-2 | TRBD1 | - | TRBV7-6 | TGTGCCAGCAGCTTTGACAGGGGGCGCGACACCGGGGAGCTGTTTTTT | CASSFDRGRDTGELFF
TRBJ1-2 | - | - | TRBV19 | TGTGCCAGTAATCAACAATCGTATGGGGGCTACACCTTC | CASNQQSYGGYTF
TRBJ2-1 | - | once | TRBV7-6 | TGTGCCAGCAGCCCGAACTTACTATACAATGAGCAGTTCTTC | CASSPNLLYNEQFF
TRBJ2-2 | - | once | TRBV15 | TGTGCCACCAGCAGAGATGGGGGGAACACCGGGGAGCTGTTTTTT | CATSRDGGNTGELFF
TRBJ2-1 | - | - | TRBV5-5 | TGTGCCAGCAGCTGGGGTGGGAAGGAGCAGTTCTTC | CASSWGGKEQFF
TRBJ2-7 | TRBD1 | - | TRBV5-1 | TGCGCCAGCAGCGCCTCGGGCAGGGGGCCTTGGGAGCAGTACTTC | CASSASGRGPWEQYF
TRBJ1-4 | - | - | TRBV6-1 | TGTGCCAGCAGCCTGAACGAAAAACTGTTTTTT | CASSLNEKLFF
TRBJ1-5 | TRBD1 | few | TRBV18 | TGTGCCAGCTCACCGGGCCCGGGACAGGCGACCGATCAGCCCCAGCATTTT | CASSPGPGQATDQPQHF
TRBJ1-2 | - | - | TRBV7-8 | TGTGCCAGCAGCCGGTCCGAGAACTATGGCTACACCTTC | CASSRSENYGYTF
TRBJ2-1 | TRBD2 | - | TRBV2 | TGTGCCAGCAGTTATTCCGGCCTAGCGGGTGTCTACAATGAGCAGTTCTTC | CASSYSGLAGVYNEQFF
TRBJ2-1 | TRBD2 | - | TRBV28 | TGTGCCAGCAGTTCCTGGGACGGGGGGGGAAATGAGCAGTTCTTC | CASSSWDGGGNEQFF
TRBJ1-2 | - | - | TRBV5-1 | TGCGCCAGCAGCTTACTGGGGGACAATAACTATGGCTACACCTTC | CASSLLGDNNYGYTF
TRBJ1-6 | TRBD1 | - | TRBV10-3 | TGTGCCATCAGTAGGCAAACAGGGGATTCACCCCTCCACTTT | CAISRQTGDSPLHF
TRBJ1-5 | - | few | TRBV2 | TGTGCCAGCACCTTCATGCCAGGTACTCAGCCCCAGCATTTT | CASTFMPGTQPQHF
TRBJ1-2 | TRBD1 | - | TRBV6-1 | TGTGCCACGACAGGGGTCTATGGCTACACCTTC | CATTGVYGYTF
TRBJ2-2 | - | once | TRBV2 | TGTGCCAGCAGTGAAACTGCCGGGGAGCTGTTTTTT | CASSETAGELFF
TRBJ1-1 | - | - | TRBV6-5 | TGTGCCAGCAGTTACTCTCTGGGGAACACTGAAGCTTTCTTT | CASSYSLGNTEAFF
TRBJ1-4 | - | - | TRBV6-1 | TGTGCCAGCTGCACCGGGACAACTAATGAAAAACTGTTTTTT | CASCTGTTNEKLFF
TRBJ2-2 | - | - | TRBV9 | TGTGCCAGCAGCGTAGGGCTCCATAACACCGGGGAGCTGTTTTTT | CASSVGLHNTGELFF
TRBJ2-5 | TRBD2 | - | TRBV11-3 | TGTGCCAGCAGCTTAGATGGGCGGGAGGCAGAGACCCAGTACTTC | CASSLDGREAETQYF
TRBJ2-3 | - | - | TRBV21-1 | TGTGCCAGCAGCGCCCGGACTAGCGGGAGAGTGATTGGCACAGATACGCAGTATTTT | CASSARTSGRVIGTDTQYF
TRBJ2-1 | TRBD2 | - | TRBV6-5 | TGTGCCACCGACCCGGGGGGTATCAATGAGCAGTTCTTC | CATDPGGINEQFF
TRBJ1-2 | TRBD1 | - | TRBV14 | TGTGCCAGCAGCCAAATAAGAACCGTGGGACAGGGAGGTTTGGACTATGGCTACACCTTC | CASSQIRTVGQGGLDYGYTF
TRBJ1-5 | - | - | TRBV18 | TGTGCCAGCTCACCGGGGACGGTTAATCAGCCCCAGCATTTT | CASSPGTVNQPQHF